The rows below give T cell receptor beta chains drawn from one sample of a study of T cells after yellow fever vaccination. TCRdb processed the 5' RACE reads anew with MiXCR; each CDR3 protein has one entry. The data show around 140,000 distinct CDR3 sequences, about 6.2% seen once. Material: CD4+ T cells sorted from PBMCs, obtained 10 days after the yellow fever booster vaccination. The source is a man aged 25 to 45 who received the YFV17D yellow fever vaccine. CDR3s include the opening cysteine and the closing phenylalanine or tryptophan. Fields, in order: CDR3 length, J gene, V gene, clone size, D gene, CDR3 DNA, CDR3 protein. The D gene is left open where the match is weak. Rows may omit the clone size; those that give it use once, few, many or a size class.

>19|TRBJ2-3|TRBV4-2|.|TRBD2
TGTGCCAGCAGCCCAAGGACTAAGCGGGGCCCCACCAGCACAGATACGCAGTATTTT
CASSPRTKRGPTSTDTQYF
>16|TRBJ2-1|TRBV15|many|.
TGTGCCACCAGCAGAGATCCCGACCCAAGTTACAATGAGCAGTTCTTC
CATSRDPDPSYNEQFF
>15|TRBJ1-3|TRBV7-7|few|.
TGTGCCAGCAGCTACCGATACGGGACAGGAAACACCATATATTTT
CASSYRYGTGNTIYF
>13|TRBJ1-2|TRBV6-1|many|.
TGTGCCAGCAGAGAGGACGGAAACTATGGCTACACCTTC
CASREDGNYGYTF
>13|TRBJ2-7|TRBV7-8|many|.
TGTGCCAGCAGCCAACCCGACAGCTACGAGCAGTACTTC
CASSQPDSYEQYF
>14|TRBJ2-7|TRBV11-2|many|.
TGTGCCAGCAGCTTAGACAGGGTCTCCTACGAGCAGTACTTC
CASSLDRVSYEQYF
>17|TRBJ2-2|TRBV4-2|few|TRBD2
TGTGCCAGCAGCCTAGATAGCGGGAGGGGTAACACCGGGGAGCTGTTTTTT
CASSLDSGRGNTGELFF
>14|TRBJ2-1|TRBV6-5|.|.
TGTGCCAGCAGTTACTCTAGAGGGAGGTATGAGCAGTTCTTC
CASSYSRGRYEQFF
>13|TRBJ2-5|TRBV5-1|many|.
TGCGCCAGCAGCCCCGGGCCAGAAGAGACCCAGTACTTC
CASSPGPEETQYF
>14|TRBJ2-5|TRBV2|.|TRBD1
TGTGCCAGACAGGGGCCCCAGAGTCAAGAGACCCAGTACTTC
CARQGPQSQETQYF
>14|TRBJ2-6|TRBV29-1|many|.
TGCAGCGTTGGCGAGGGGCCTGGGGCCAACGTCCTGACTTTC
CSVGEGPGANVLTF
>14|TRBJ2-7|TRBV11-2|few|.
TGTGCCAGCAGCTTATTAGACACAGACTACGAGCAGTACTTC
CASSLLDTDYEQYF
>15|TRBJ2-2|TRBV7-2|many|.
TGTGCCAGCAGCCCGGGACGGTCGAACACCGGGGAGCTGTTTTTT
CASSPGRSNTGELFF
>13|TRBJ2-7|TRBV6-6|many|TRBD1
TGTGCCAGCAGTTACGGGGCCCGGGACAGGGCGGCTTTC
CASSYGARDRAAF
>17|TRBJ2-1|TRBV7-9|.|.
TGTGCCAGCAGCTCCAGTCGGGTGTTCTTCTCCTACAATGAGCAGTTCTTC
CASSSSRVFFSYNEQFF
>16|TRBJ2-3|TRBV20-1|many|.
TGCAGTGCTAGAGACCGGCGGGGATATAGCACAGATACGCAGTATTTT
CSARDRRGYSTDTQYF
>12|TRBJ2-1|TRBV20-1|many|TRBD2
TGCAGTGCTAGTCGGGAGGTTCGGGAGCAGTTCTTC
CSASREVREQFF
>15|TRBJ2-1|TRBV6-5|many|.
TGTGCCAGCAGCTCCCAGGTGGGCTCCTACAATGAGCAGTTCTTC
CASSSQVGSYNEQFF
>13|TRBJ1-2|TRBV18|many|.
TGTGCCAGCTCAGCCGGACAGAACTATGGCTACACCTTC
CASSAGQNYGYTF
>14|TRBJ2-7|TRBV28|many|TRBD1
TGTGCCAGCAGTCTCGGACAGGTACCCTACGAGCAGTACTTC
CASSLGQVPYEQYF
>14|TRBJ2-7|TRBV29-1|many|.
TGCAGCGTGACCGGGTGGCTAGCGTCCTACGAGCAGTACTTC
CSVTGWLASYEQYF
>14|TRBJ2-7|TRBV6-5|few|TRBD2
TGTGCCAGCAGTTACTCAGAGCGGGGGTACGAGCAGTACTTC
CASSYSERGYEQYF